This T cell receptor (beta chain) was sequenced in a study of T-cell memory formation after mild COVID-19. The wider study: TCR clusters were largely donor specific.

The CDR3 is 15 residues long. The germline CDR1 and CDR2 sequences are SNHLY and FYNNEI. V was clipped by 8 bases and J by 4 bases; unmatched bases: 10. A single record per CDR3 protein comes from TCRdb applying MiXCR to the 5' RACE reads. The top ten clones hold approximately 26% of a sample with roughly 86,000 distinct CDR3 sequences, about an eighth of them seen once. A few counts support this clonotype. Sequenced input: PBMCs or a T cell subset sorted from them (not recorded which). The clonotype was recovered from an adult woman who had mild COVID-19 (a few samples of this study predate the infection). Cell type and time point are not known. The chain employs TRBV2 and TRBJ2-2, with 7 bases aligning to TRBD1. CDR3 DNA sequence: TGTGCCAGCCATGAAGGGGGCATTGGCACCGGGGAGCTGTTTTTT. Protein: CASHEGGIGTGELFF.